This paragraph reports one T cell receptor beta chain. Its target is not known. This sample is part of a study of T cell responses to AZD1222 COVID-19 vaccine. Whole-study results and caveats: No repertoire was sampled before or during the peak T cell response, only after it.

The repertoire was sequenced with immunoSEQ multiplex PCR; TCRdb's copy has only in-frame clones and lacks some. The sample holds 100,000 to 150,000 clones, 75% to 90% seen once. The source is an adult in good health. The sequencing used peripheral blood, collected on day 0 of MenACWY control vaccination.

CDR3 protein: CASNRGQGGNQPQHF. DNA of the CDR3: TGTGCCAGTAATCGGGGACAGGGAGGCAATCAGCCCCAGCATTTT. The chain links TRBV19 to TRBJ1-5; TRBD1 aligns across 9 bases. With V trimmed by 7 bases and J by 2 bases, 6 bases remained unmatched. The CDR3 consists of 15 residues. Germline CDR1 and CDR2: LNHDA and SQIVND (reference sequence).